Each of the 16 T cell receptor beta chains below was sequenced from the same sample in a study of cytomegalovirus exposure and HLA in healthy donors. Both 60 Vbeta primers and 13 Jbeta primers went into the PCR. Clones were read by immunoSEQ multiplex PCR, and TCRdb kept only the in-frame ones, dropping some. This table has around 150,000 clones, 75% to 85% appearing once. Specimen: PBMCs. These receptors originate from a man aged 30 to 45 in good health and CMV-seronegative.

This clone has just a few counts. V gene TRBV10-3 combines with J gene TRBJ2-1, with TRBD2 matching 8 bases. Trimming took 4 bases from V and 5 from J; bases not matched to a gene: 10. Per the germline V gene, CDR1 is ENHRY and CDR2 is SYGVKD. The CDR3 consists of 16 residues. CDR3 protein: CAISADGGAGNNEQFF. The CDR3 nucleotides read TGTGCCATCAGTGCGGACGGGGGGGCTGGAAACAATGAGCAGTTCTTC.

The rearrangement uses TRBV11-3 and TRBJ2-1; TRBD2 matches 9 bases. The junction had 6 bases not matched to a gene; V was cut back by 5 bases and J by 4 bases. This CDR3 contains 15 residues. CDR1 is SGHNT, CDR2 YENEEA, per germline. CDR3 region: CASSRLAESYNEQFF. The CDR3 DNA reads TGTGCCAGCAGCCGACTAGCGGAGTCATACAATGAGCAGTTCTTC.

This clone was detected only once. The chain joins TRBV6-5 to TRBJ2-5; 7 bases align to TRBD1. The DNA end is more similar to TRBJ2-7, so the J call may be wrong. Germline V gene data show CDR1 as MNHEY and CDR2 as SVGAGI. There are 14 residues in the CDR3. CDR3 nucleotides: TGTGCCAGCAGTTACGACAGGGTAGAGGGCGAGCAGTACTTC. This sequence encodes CASSYDRVEGEQYF.

The CDR3 DNA reads as TGTGCCTGGAGCGGAGTCCTCTCTGGAAACACCATATATTTT. It codes for CAWSGVLSGNTIYF. The chain links TRBV30 to TRBJ1-3; D is ambiguous. The germline CDR1 and CDR2 sequences are GTSNPN and SVGIG (reference sequence). V gave up 3 bases and J gave up 0 bases, with 9 bases separating them. This CDR3 spans 14 amino acids. The full variable domain, rest sourced from reference TRBV30 and TRBJ1-3, is SQTIHQWPATLVQPVGSPLSLECTVEGTSNPNLYWYRQAAGRGLQLLFYSVGIGQISSEVPQNLSASRPQDRQFILSSKKLLLSDSGFYLCAWSGVLSGNTIYFGEGSWLTVV.

The V gene is TRBV9, the J gene TRBJ1-2; D possibly corresponds to TRBD1 (5 bases). The CDR3 consists of 14 residues. V dropped 4 bases and J dropped 3 bases, with 13 bases sitting between them. Germline V gives CDR1 SGDLS, CDR2 YYNGEE. The chain's CDR3 is CASSLWGEDYGYTF. CDR3 nucleotides: TGTGCCAGCAGCTTATGGGGCGAAGACTATGGCTACACCTTC.

CDR3 bases: TGTGCCAGCAGGCTGACAGGGGAAGGGGAAAAACTGTTTTTT. It yields the protein CASRLTGEGEKLFF. V is TRBV6-1 and J is TRBJ1-4; 8 nucleotides agree with TRBD1. Germline-derived CDR1 and CDR2 are MNHNS and SASEGT. There are 14 residues in the CDR3. Trimming removed 6 bases from V and 8 bases from J; junction bases left unmatched: 8.

The chain is built from TRBV6-1 and TRBJ2-5; TRBD2 might be the D (5 bases). Looked up from germline, CDR1 is MNHNS and CDR2 is SASEGT. The V gene lost 6 bases and the J gene lost 5 bases, with 13 bases spanning the gap. The CDR3 sequence is 13 residues long. CDR3 in amino acids: CASSMARRETQYF. The CDR3 DNA reads TGTGCCAGCAGCATGGCCCGGAGGGAGACCCAGTACTTC.

The V call is TRBV7-2, the J call TRBJ2-7, with D possibly TRBD2 on 5 matching bases. Deletions cut 5 bases from V and 7 bases from J, with 18 bases between. The germline gives CDR1 SGHTA, CDR2 FQGNSA. The CDR3 is made up of 14 amino acids. CDR3 protein: CASSTLNGPGEQYF. CDR3 coding DNA: TGTGCCAGCAGCACCCTTAACGGCCCGGGAGAGCAGTACTTC.

This rearrangement joins TRBV19 to TRBJ2-3, with TRBD2 matching 8 bases. Losses at the gene ends were 5 bases for V and 0 bases for J; bases not matched to a gene: 7. The CDR3 runs 16 residues. Germline assignment: CDR1 LNHDA and CDR2 SQIVND (reference sequence). CDR3 protein: CASSEPSGPSTDTQYF. The DNA of the CDR3 is TGTGCCAGTAGTGAACCTAGCGGGCCGAGCACAGATACGCAGTATTTT.

This clone came up a few times. This sequence joins TRBV4-3 and TRBJ1-6; D is uncertain. Germline CDR1 reads LGHNA; CDR2 reads YSLEER. The CDR3 totals 13 residues. V was shortened by 4 bases and J by 10 bases, with 11 bases between the two germline ends. The CDR3 is CASSPDQVSPLHF. The CDR3 bases are TGCGCCAGCAGCCCCGACCAGGTGTCACCCCTCCACTTT.

The gene calls are TRBV5-1 and TRBJ2-5, with 8 nucleotides matching TRBD1. This CDR3 contains 14 residues. The J segment lost 2 bases and the V segment lost 0 bases, leaving 0 bases of the junction unmatched. Germline V gene sequence: CDR1 SGHRS, CDR2 YFSETQ. The CDR3 loop is CASSLGQGQETQYF. For the CDR3, the DNA is TGCGCCAGCAGCTTGGGACAGGGGCAAGAGACCCAGTACTTC.

The chain uses TRBV28 and TRBJ1-2; D perhaps matches TRBD1 (6 bases). Trimming left V 6 bases short and J 6 bases short, with 17 bases between. The CDR3 is 14 residues long. The V gene's germline CDR1 is MDHEN and CDR2 SYDVKM. The CDR3 protein is CASREQGGEDGYTF. The CDR3 DNA reads as TGTGCCAGCAGGGAACAGGGCGGCGAGGATGGCTACACCTTC.

The rearrangement joins TRBV30 to TRBJ1-3, with a tentative D call TRBD1 (6 bases). V was trimmed by 1 base and J by 6 bases, leaving 19 bases between them. CDR3 length: 16 amino acids. CDR1 GTSNPN and CDR2 SVGIG come from the germline V gene (reference sequence). The CDR3 is CAWSGGGRWGKNTIYF. In DNA, the CDR3 is TGTGCCTGGAGTGGGGGGGGGCGATGGGGAAAAAACACCATATATTTT.

The V call is TRBV10-3, the J call TRBJ1-2; 8 bases map to TRBD1. The CDR3 runs to 14 residues. The V and J ends lost 3 bases and 6 bases, in that order; junction bases with no gene match: 6. Per germline, CDR1 ENHRY and CDR2 SYGVKD. CDR3 coding DNA: TGTGCCATCAGTGATGACAGGGGAAGGGATGGCTACACCTTC. Amino acid sequence: CAISDDRGRDGYTF.

V gene TRBV4-1 combines with J gene TRBJ2-7; no firm D call. Per germline, CDR1 MGHRA and CDR2 YSYEKL. The ends were cut back, 1 base at V and 5 bases at J, with 15 bases in the middle. The CDR3 runs 15 residues. The CDR3 DNA reads as TGCGCCAGCAGCCAAGTAGGCGCTAGAACCCACGAGCAGTACTTC. This encodes CASSQVGARTHEQYF.

This clone appeared a few times. This sequence joins TRBV27 and TRBJ1-1, with D tentatively TRBD1 (6 bases). Trimming removed 4 bases from V and 2 bases from J, with 8 bases in between. The V gene's germline CDR1 is MNHEY and CDR2 SMNVEV (reference sequence). The CDR3 has 13 amino acids. Here the CDR3 reads CASSWTANTEAFF. In nucleotides, the CDR3 is TGTGCCAGCAGTTGGACAGCCAACACTGAAGCTTTCTTT.